A single sample is the source of the 21 T cell receptor beta chains below, sequenced in a study of CD8 T cells in ankylosing spondylitis. No antigen has been identified for these receptors. TCRdb itself ran the 5' RACE reads through MiXCR, one entry per CDR3 protein. The sample consists of about 90,000 distinct CDR3 sequences, around 8.5% of them appearing once. General study points: A motif of under 10 highly homologous TCR beta variants was seen as apparently characteristic of ankylosing spondylitis blood.

What was sequenced was blood, either unsorted or a sorted T cell fraction (not recorded which). These TCRs come from a male donor with ankylosing spondylitis.

This clonotype turned up a few times. This rearrangement joins TRBV10-3 to TRBJ2-2, with D possibly being TRBD2 (6 bases). Per the germline V gene, CDR1 is ENHRY and CDR2 is SYGVKD. Trimming removed 2 bases from V and 3 bases from J, with 7 bases in between. The CDR3 totals 14 residues. The chain's CDR3 is CAISEGTYTGELFF. The DNA of the CDR3 is TGTGCCATCAGTGAGGGGACTTACACCGGGGAGCTGTTTTTT.

This clonotype was observed a few times. The CDR3: CAWEAGLAKKNEQFF. CDR3 nucleotides: TGTGCCTGGGAGGCGGGACTAGCAAAAAAGAATGAGCAGTTCTTC. The V and J genes are TRBV30 and TRBJ2-1, with TRBD2 matching 9 bases. V dropped 5 bases and J dropped 7; count of bases not matched to a gene: 12. CDR3 length: 15 residues. CDR1 GTSNPN and CDR2 SVGIG come from the germline V gene (reference sequence).

This clonotype was found many times. The V call is TRBV4-2, the J call TRBJ2-7, with 11 nucleotides matching TRBD2. Germline-derived CDR1 and CDR2 are LGHNA and YNFKEQ. This CDR3 contains 15 residues. V was clipped by 3 bases and J by 2 bases; unmatched bases: 3. The CDR3 here is CASSQGLAETYEQYV. The CDR3 region has the DNA TGTGCCAGCAGCCAGGGACTAGCGGAAACCTACGAGCAGTACGTC.

The sample holds a few counts of this clonotype. This chain joins TRBV13 and TRBJ1-2; TRBD1 might be the D (5 bases). This CDR3 is 13 amino acids long. Trimming stripped 6 bases from V and 3 bases from J, with 11 bases between. The germline V gene encodes CDR1 PRHDT and CDR2 FYEKMQ (reference sequence). The CDR3, as DNA: TGTGCCAGCAGACCCCAGGGATACTATGGCTACACCTTC. The encoded protein is CASRPQGYYGYTF.

The chain uses TRBV30 and TRBJ1-1; no clear D gene. Germline V lookup: CDR1 GTSNPN, CDR2 SVGIG (reference sequence). This CDR3 spans 14 amino acids. Deletions cut 2 bases from V and 1 base from J, with 11 bases between. CDR3 nucleotides: TGTGCCTGGAGTCCACGAAGACCGAACACTGAAGCTTTCTTT. The encoded protein is CAWSPRRPNTEAFF.

The chain uses TRBV30 and TRBJ1-1, with TRBD1 as a possible D gene (5 bases). The V gene's germline CDR1 is GTSNPN and CDR2 SVGIG (reference sequence). The CDR3 contains 13 residues. V was trimmed by 1 base and J by 1 base, leaving 7 bases between them. CDR3 DNA: TGTGCCTGGAGTGCCACAGGGAACACTGAAGCTTTCTTT. Amino acids: CAWSATGNTEAFF.

This clonotype occurred a few times. The chain links TRBV6-6 to TRBJ1-2; 7 bases are a match to TRBD1. In germline, CDR1 is MNHNY, CDR2 SVGAGI (reference sequence). With 4 bases clipped from V and 3 bases from J, the junction kept 2 bases outside the gene matches. CDR3 length: 13 residues. The DNA for the CDR3 is TGTGCCAGCAGTTCCACAGGGGACTATGGCTACACCTTC. It translates to CASSSTGDYGYTF.

With regard to this clonotype: This may arise from a read error, as a much more abundant clone is one base away. V and J are TRBV5-1 and TRBJ2-7; D call uncertain. This CDR3 spans 14 amino acids. Trimming left V 0 bases short and J 3 bases short, with 10 bases between. Germline loops: CDR1 SGHRS, CDR2 YFSETQ. The CDR3 DNA reads as TGCGCCAGCAGCTTGGGGAACGGCTACTACGAGCAGTACTTC. Protein product: CASSLGNGYYEQYF.

J is TRBJ2-3 and V is TRBV7-7; D perhaps matches TRBD2 (6 bases). CDR1 and CDR2 (germline): SSHAT, FNYEAQ (reference sequence). V lost 5 bases to trimming and J lost 6 bases, with 18 bases between them. There are 15 residues in the CDR3. The CDR3 DNA follows: TGTGCCAGCAGCACGACTAGTGGCTTAGGGGATACGCAGTATTTT. This translates into CASSTTSGLGDTQYF.

This clonotype was recorded a few times. V is TRBV7-2 and J is TRBJ2-5; perhaps TRBD1 as D (6 bases). CDR1 and CDR2 from the germline V gene are SGHTA and FQGNSA. Trimming removed 1 base from V and 2 bases from J, with 11 bases in between. This CDR3 has 15 residues. DNA of the CDR3: TGTGCCAGCAGCTTAGTTGGGGGCTATCAAGAGACCCAGTACTTC. Translating it yields CASSLVGGYQETQYF.

The chain couples TRBV20-1 to TRBJ2-3, with 7 bases identical to TRBD2. CDR1 is DFQATT and CDR2 is SNEGSKA in the germline V gene (reference sequence). The trim removed 1 base at V and 4 bases at J, leaving 11 bases unmatched. The CDR3 is 16 residues long. The chain's CDR3 is CSARGDPGGNPDTQYF. Written as DNA, the CDR3 is TGCAGTGCTAGAGGGGACCCGGGGGGTAATCCAGATACGCAGTATTTT.

This sequence joins TRBV6-1 and TRBJ1-2; possibly TRBD1 for D (6 bases). Germline loops: CDR1 MNHNS, CDR2 SASEGT. CDR3 length: 13 amino acids. V shed 6 bases and J shed 8 bases, with 16 bases lying between them. CDR3 sequence reads: CASSPDTTGGYTF. The DNA of the CDR3 is TGTGCCAGCAGCCCCGACACCACAGGGGGCTACACCTTC.

The rearrangement links TRBV19 to TRBJ1-5, with D perhaps matching TRBD1 (5 bases). Germline CDR1 LNHDA, CDR2 SQIVND (reference sequence). The CDR3 spans 15 residues. The V end lost 5 bases, the J end lost 0 bases, and 11 bases lay between the germline ends. CDR3 loop: CASSSGIYSNQPQHF. The CDR3 region has the DNA TGTGCCAGTAGTTCAGGGATTTATAGCAATCAGCCCCAGCATTTT.

The chain links TRBV27 to TRBJ2-1; D is possibly TRBD2 (5 bases). CDR3 size: 14 residues. V lost 8 bases and J lost 13, with 24 bases in between. In germline, CDR1 is MNHEY, CDR2 SMNVEV (reference sequence). The CDR3 bases are TGTGCCAGCGGGGAAGAGGGCGGCTTACGAGGTCAGTTCTTC. It yields the protein CASGEEGGLRGQFF.

This clonotype was seen more than once but under ten times. The chain couples TRBV4-1 to TRBJ1-2, with unresolved D. The CDR3 extends over 13 amino acids. V shed 1 base and J shed 7 bases, with 10 bases lying between them. Germline assignment: CDR1 MGHRA and CDR2 YSYEKL. The CDR3 reads CASSQGQASGYTF. The CDR3 region has the DNA TGCGCCAGCAGCCAAGGTCAGGCCTCTGGCTACACCTTC.

The rearrangement links TRBV5-1 to TRBJ1-4; TRBD1 matches at 12 bases. The junction had 9 bases not matched to a gene; V was cut back by 0 bases and J by 3 bases. Germline V gives CDR1 SGHRS, CDR2 YFSETQ. The CDR3 has 19 amino acids. CDR3 DNA sequence: TGCGCCAGCAGCTTGGCCACCGGGACAGGGGGCACAGCTAATGAAAAACTGTTTTTT. Translated: CASSLATGTGGTANEKLFF.

The rearrangement links TRBV4-1 to TRBJ2-1; TRBD1 matches 8 bases. J lost 6 bases, V lost 4 bases, and 11 bases had no gene match. CDR3 length: 16 residues. The germline CDR1 and CDR2 sequences are MGHRA and YSYEKL. The CDR3: CASSPRQGSTFNEQFF. In nucleotides, the CDR3 is TGCGCCAGCAGCCCACGACAGGGGAGTACTTTCAATGAGCAGTTCTTC.

This clonotype was found many times. J is TRBJ1-1 and V is TRBV27, with D possibly being TRBD1 (6 bases). The CDR3 is made up of 14 amino acids. Trimming left V 7 bases short and J 4 bases short, with 16 bases between. The germline gives CDR1 MNHEY, CDR2 SMNVEV (reference sequence). CDR3 residues: CASTDGGPSTEAFF. The CDR3 coding sequence is TGTGCCAGCACCGATGGGGGGCCCAGCACTGAAGCTTTCTTT.

This clonotype was recorded at least ten times. V is TRBV28 and J is TRBJ2-5; TRBD1 agrees at 8 bases. Germline V CDR1 and CDR2: MDHEN, SYDVKM. CDR3 length: 14 amino acids. V gave up 2 bases and J gave up 5 bases; unmatched junction bases: 4. The CDR3 protein is CASSLQGASETQYF. The CDR3, as DNA: TGTGCCAGCAGTTTACAGGGGGCTAGCGAGACCCAGTACTTC.

The chain links TRBV7-9 to TRBJ2-7; 9 nucleotides line up with TRBD2. Germline V gene lookup returns CDR1 SEHNR and CDR2 FQNEAQ (reference sequence). The CDR3 extends over 15 amino acids. Germline trimming cut 6 bases from V and 5 bases from J; bases unmatched to any gene: 11. DNA for the CDR3: TGTGCCAGCAGTCTTACCCTTAGCGGGAGCCACGAGCAGTACTTC. It yields the protein CASSLTLSGSHEQYF.

This clonotype was seen repeatedly, ten times or more. This chain uses TRBV14 with TRBJ1-1, with a possible D match to TRBD1 (6 bases). The CDR3 totals 15 residues. Trimming removed 4 bases from V and 4 bases from J, with 16 bases in between. Germline CDR1 is SGHDN and CDR2 is FVKESK. The CDR3 DNA sequence: TGTGCCAGCAGCCTCTCTCAGGGGTCGCGCACTGAAGCTTTCTTT. The encoded protein is CASSLSQGSRTEAFF.